The source of this T cell receptor (beta chain) is a study of T-cell reconstitution after alpha-beta-depleted transplantation in children. Points from the study as a whole: Reportedly, only several hundred clones from non-depleted graft cells drove alpha-beta T-cell counts at about two months. Diversity of TCRbeta at day 60 was high in some patients, arising from surviving recipient T cells and thymic progenitors.

The TCRbeta library was prepared with unique molecular identifiers. Using its own MiXCR run on the PCR reads, TCRdb lists one record per CDR3 protein. The profile shows around 960,000 distinct CDR3 sequences, roughly 29% of them singletons. CDR1 and CDR2 from the germline V gene are SGHAT and FQDESV (reference sequence). The CDR3 spans 14 residues. V dropped 5 bases and J dropped 0 bases, with 8 bases sitting between them. For this clonotype: Its antigen is currently unknown.

The source material was PBMCs, mostly from graft donor cells, sampled 360 days after TCRalphabeta/CD19-depleted stem cell transplant. The rearrangement joins TRBV11-1 to TRBJ1-3; D unresolved. This TCR derives from a boy in the first two years of life who had a stem cell transplant for SCID, so the T cells may come from the graft donor. CDR3 amino acids: CASSPRFSGNTIYF. The CDR3 nucleotides read TGTGCCAGCAGCCCCCGCTTCTCTGGAAACACCATATATTTT.